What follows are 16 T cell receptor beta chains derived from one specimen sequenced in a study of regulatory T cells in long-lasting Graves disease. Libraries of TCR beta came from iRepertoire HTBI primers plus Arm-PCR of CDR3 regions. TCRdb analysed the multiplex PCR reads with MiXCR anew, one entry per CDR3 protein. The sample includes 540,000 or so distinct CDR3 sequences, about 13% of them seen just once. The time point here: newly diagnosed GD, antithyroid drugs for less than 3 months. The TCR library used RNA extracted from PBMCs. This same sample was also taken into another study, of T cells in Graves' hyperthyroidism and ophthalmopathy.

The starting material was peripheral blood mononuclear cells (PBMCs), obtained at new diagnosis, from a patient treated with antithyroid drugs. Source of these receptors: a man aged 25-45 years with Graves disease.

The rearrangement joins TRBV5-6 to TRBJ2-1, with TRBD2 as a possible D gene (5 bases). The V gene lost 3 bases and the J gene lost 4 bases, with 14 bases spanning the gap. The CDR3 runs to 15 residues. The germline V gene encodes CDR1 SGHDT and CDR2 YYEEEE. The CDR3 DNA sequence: TGTGCCAGCAGCTCCGGCCAGCGGAGATACAATGAGCAGTTCTTC. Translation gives CASSSGQRRYNEQFF.

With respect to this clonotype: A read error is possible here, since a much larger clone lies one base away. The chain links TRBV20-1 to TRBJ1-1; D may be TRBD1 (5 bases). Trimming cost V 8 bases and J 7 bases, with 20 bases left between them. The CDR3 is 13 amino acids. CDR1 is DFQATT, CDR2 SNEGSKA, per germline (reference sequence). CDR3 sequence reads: CSTPGQGKNEAFF. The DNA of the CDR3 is TGCAGTACCCCAGGCCAGGGTAAAAATGAAGCTTTCTTT.

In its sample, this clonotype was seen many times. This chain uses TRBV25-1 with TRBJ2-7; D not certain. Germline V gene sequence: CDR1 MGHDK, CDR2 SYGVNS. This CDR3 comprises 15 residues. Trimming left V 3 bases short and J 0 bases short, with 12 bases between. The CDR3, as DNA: TGTGCCAGCAGTGATCGGCAGGATTACTCCTACGAGCAGTACTTC. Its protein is CASSDRQDYSYEQYF.

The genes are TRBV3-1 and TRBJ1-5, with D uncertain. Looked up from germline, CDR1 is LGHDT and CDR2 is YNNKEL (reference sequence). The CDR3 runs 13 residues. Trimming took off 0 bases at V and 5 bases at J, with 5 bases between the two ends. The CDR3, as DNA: TGTGCCAGCAGCCAAGACCTATATCAGCCCCAGCATTTT. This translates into CASSQDLYQPQHF.

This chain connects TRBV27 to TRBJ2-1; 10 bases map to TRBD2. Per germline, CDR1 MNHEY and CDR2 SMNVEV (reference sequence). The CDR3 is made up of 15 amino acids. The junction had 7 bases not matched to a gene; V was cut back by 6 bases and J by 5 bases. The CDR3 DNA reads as TGTGCCAGCAGGATCACTAGCGGGGCGAACAATGAGCAGTTCTTC. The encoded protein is CASRITSGANNEQFF.

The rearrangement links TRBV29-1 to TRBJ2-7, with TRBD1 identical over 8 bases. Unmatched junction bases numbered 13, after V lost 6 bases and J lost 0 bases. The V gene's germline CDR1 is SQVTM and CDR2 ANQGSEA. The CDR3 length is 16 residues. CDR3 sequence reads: CSVAGGRDSPSYEQYF. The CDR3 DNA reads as TGCAGCGTCGCAGGGGGCCGGGACTCTCCCTCCTACGAGCAGTACTTC.

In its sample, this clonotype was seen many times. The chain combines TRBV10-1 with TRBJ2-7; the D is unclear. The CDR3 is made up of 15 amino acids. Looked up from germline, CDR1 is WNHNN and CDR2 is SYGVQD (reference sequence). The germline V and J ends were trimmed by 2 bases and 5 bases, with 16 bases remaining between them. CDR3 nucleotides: TGCGCCAGCAGTGAGCCTGGGGTGAACCAGGACGAGCAGTACTTC. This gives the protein CASSEPGVNQDEQYF.

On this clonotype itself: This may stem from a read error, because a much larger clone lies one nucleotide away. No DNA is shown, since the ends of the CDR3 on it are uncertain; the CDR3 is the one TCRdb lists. CDR3 residues: CASSSSWTGGFGLAGPRYNEQYF. This chain joins TRBV12-3 or TRBV12-4 and TRBJ2-7; the table's D call TRBD2 went unverified against the DNA. The CDR3 contains 23 residues when both ends are counted.

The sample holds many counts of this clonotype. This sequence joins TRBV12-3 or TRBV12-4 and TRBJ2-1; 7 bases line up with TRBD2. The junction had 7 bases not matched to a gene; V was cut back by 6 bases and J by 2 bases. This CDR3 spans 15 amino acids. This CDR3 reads CASSHSGPPYNEQFF. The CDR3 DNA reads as TGTGCCAGCAGCCATAGCGGGCCTCCCTACAATGAGCAGTTCTTC.

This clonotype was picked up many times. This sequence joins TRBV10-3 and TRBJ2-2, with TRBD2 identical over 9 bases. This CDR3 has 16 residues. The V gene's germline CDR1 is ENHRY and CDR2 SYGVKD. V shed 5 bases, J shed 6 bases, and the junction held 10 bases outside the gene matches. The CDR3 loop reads CAISPGGRVGSGELFF. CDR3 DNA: TGTGCCATCAGTCCAGGCGGGAGGGTCGGTTCCGGGGAGCTGTTTTTT.

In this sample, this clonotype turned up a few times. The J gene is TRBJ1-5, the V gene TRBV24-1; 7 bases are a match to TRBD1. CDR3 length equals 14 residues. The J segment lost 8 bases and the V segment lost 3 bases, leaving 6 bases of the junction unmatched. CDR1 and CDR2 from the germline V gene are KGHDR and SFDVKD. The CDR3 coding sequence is TGTGCCACCAGTGATAGCCCAGGGGGAAAGCCCCAGCATTTT. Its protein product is CATSDSPGGKPQHF.

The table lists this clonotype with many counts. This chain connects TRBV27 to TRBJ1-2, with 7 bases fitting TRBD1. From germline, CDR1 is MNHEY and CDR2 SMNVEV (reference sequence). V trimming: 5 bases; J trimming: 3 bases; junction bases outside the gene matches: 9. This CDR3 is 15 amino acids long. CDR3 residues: CASSPSYRGDYGYTF. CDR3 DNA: TGTGCCAGCAGTCCGTCCTACAGGGGTGACTATGGCTACACCTTC.

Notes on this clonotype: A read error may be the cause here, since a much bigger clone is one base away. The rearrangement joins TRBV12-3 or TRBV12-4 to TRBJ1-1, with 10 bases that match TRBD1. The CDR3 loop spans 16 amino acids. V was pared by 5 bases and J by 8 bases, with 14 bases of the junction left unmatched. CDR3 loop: CASSDTPGQGPPEAFF. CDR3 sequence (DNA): TGTGCCAGCAGTGACACTCCGGGACAGGGGCCGCCAGAAGCTTTCTTT.

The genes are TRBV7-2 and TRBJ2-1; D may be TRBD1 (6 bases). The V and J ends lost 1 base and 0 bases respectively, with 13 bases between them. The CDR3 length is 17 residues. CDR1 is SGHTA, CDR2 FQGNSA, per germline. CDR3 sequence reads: CASSLGTARSSYNEQFF. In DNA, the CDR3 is TGTGCCAGCAGCTTAGGGACAGCCCGGAGCTCCTACAATGAGCAGTTCTTC. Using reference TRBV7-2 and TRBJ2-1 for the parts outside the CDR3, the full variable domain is GAGVSQSPSNKVTEKGKDVELRCDPISGHTALYWYRQSLGQGLEFLIYFQGNSAPDKSGLPSDRFSAERTGGSVSTLTIQRTQQEDSAVYLCASSLGTARSSYNEQFFGPGTRLTVL.

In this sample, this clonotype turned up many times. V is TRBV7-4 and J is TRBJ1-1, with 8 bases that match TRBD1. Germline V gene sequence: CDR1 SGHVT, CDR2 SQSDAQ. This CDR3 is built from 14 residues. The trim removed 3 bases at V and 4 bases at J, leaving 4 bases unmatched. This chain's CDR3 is CASSFRQGPTEAFF. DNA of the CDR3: TGTGCCAGCAGCTTCCGACAGGGGCCCACTGAAGCTTTCTTT.

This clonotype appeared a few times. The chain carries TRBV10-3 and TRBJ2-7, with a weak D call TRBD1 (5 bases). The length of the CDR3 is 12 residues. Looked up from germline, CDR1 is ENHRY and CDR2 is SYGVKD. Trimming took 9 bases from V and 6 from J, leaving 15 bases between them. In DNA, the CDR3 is TGTGCCATGGGAACAGGCTCCGGCGAGCAGTACTTC. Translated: CAMGTGSGEQYF.